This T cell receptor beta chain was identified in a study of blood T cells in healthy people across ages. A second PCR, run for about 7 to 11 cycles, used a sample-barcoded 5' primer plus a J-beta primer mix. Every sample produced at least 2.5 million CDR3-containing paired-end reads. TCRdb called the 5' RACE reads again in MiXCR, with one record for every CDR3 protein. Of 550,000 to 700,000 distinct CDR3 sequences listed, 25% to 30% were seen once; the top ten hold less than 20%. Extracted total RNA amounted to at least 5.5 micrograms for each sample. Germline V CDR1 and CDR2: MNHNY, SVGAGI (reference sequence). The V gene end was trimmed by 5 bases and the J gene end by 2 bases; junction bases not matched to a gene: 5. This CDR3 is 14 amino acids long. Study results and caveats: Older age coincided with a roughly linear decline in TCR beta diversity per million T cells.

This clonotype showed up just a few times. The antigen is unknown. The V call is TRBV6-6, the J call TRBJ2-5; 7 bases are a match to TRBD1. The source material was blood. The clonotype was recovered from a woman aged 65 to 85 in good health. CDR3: CASSPGQRQETQYF. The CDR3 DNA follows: TGTGCCAGCAGTCCGGGACAGAGACAAGAGACCCAGTACTTC.